This T cell receptor beta chain was retrieved from a study of identical twins. This clonotype was observed a few times. Its matching antigen is unknown. With no exceptions, donors were healthy Caucasians. MiXCR, applied by TCRdb to the 5' RACE reads, yields one record per CDR3 protein. The data show around 670,000 distinct CDR3 sequences, around 5.7% seen once. Study findings and constraints: Insertion counts were lower in abundant cord blood beta clonotypes, a trend that memory repertoires did not show. Alpha sequences that were out-of-frame and twin-shared showed an excess of low generation probability.

This TCR derives from a man younger than 35 in good health. Input material: naive T cells sorted from blood.

CDR3 in DNA: TGTGCCAGCAGCAACGTGGCGGTGGGGCAAGAGACCCAGTACTTC. Translated: CASSNVAVGQETQYF. The gene calls are TRBV6-1 and TRBJ2-5; D gene unclear. This CDR3 comprises 15 residues. V dropped 6 bases and J dropped 2 bases, with 16 bases sitting between them. CDR1 is MNHNS, CDR2 SASEGT, per germline.